The entry below gives a single T cell receptor (beta chain) sequence along with its context. The data were obtained in a study of blood T cell repertoires in COVID-19. Turning to the study itself: Samples taken during acute and convalescent COVID-19 were collected in the United States, Italy and Spain. The analysed material was cDNA or gDNA that came from T cells, B-cell-depleted T cells, or PBMCs.

Clones were read by immunoSEQ multiplex PCR, and TCRdb kept only the in-frame ones, dropping some. The table records about 87,000 clones, approximately 86% of them present only once. V lost 6 bases and J 5 bases, leaving 10 bases between the germline ends. This CDR3 is 12 amino acids long. Germline lookup yields CDR1 LGHDT and CDR2 YNNKEL (reference sequence). The sample taken for sequencing was peripheral blood. The receptor was isolated from a man between 40 and 49 years old with acute or convalescent COVID-19. The rearrangement links TRBV3-1 (or the pseudogene TRBV3-2) to TRBJ2-5; D remains unclear. CDR3 DNA sequence: TGTGCCAGCAGTCTTCCACGGGAGACCCAGTACTTC. The encoded protein is CASSLPRETQYF.